Below are 4 T cell receptor beta chains sequenced from a single sample in a study of T cell responses to AZD1222 COVID-19 vaccine (dated by TCRdb to about 2021). This sample's time point label indicates: baseline before first vaccination. The library was built by means of the immunoSEQ multiplex PCR assay. Held by TCRdb, this immuneACCESS table contains in-frame sequences only and omits some clones. Under half of the omission traces to an unresolved V gene where checked; the cause of the rest is unknown. The sample table records about 99,000 clones; around 90% of these occur just once. 20% to 25% of the sample rests with the top ten. The input for sequencing was peripheral blood, taken on day 0 of AZD1222 vaccination. The source is an adult in good health.

The rearrangement links TRBV10-2 to TRBJ2-7; perhaps D is TRBD1 or TRBD2 (5 bases each). V was shortened by 4 bases and J by 2 bases, with 12 bases between the two germline ends. The CDR3 extends over 14 amino acids. Germline V gene data show CDR1 as WSHSY and CDR2 as SAAADI. The CDR3 here is CASSGGGYTYEQYF. Here the CDR3 DNA reads TGCGCCAGCAGTGGGGGCGGGTATACCTACGAGCAGTACTTC.

This chain links TRBV4-1 with TRBJ2-7; D remains unclear. This CDR3 is built from 15 residues. The V end was cut by 1 base, the J end by 3 bases, with 13 bases between. Looked up from germline, CDR1 is MGHRA and CDR2 is YSYEKL. The CDR3 spells CASSQASNYLYEQYF. In nucleotides, the CDR3 is TGCGCCAGCAGCCAAGCCTCGAACTATCTCTACGAGCAGTACTTC.

This sequence joins TRBV27 and TRBJ1-4, with 7 bases lining up with TRBD1. Germline V gene lookup returns CDR1 MNHEY and CDR2 SMNVEV (reference sequence). CDR3 length: 13 residues. Losses at the gene ends were 10 bases for V and 7 bases for J; bases not matched to a gene: 9. The CDR3 region has the DNA TGTGCCACCGCACAGGGGTTAGGTGAAAAACTGTTTTTT. Its protein product is CATAQGLGEKLFF.

The rearrangement joins TRBV28 to TRBJ2-7, with TRBD2 identical over 7 bases. This CDR3 comprises 13 residues. V was clipped by 6 bases and J by 2 bases; unmatched bases: 4. Germline-derived CDR1 and CDR2 are MDHEN and SYDVKM. Here the CDR3 DNA reads TGTGCCAGCAGATCCGGGACTACCTACGAGCAGTACTTC. Residues: CASRSGTTYEQYF.